These 17 T cell receptor beta chains originate from one sample sequenced in a study of CD4+ T cells in melanoma. Assay used: immunoSEQ multiplex PCR; TCRdb lists only in-frame clones, some missing. In the table there are 13,000 or so clones, roughly 72% of which are singletons. Sequencing input: cells from a culture (not recorded whether cultured in vitro). Receptors were obtained from a human donor with melanoma.

This clone was recorded only once. The rearrangement joins TRBV5-6 to TRBJ2-7; 7 nucleotides align to TRBD1. The germline V gene has CDR1 SGHDT and CDR2 YYEEEE. The CDR3 contains 13 residues. J was trimmed by 7 bases and V by 1 base; bases with no gene match: 5. The CDR3 DNA follows: TGTGCCAGCAGCTTGACAGGGGCCCGGGAGCAGTACTTC. It specifies CASSLTGAREQYF.

This clone turned up a few times. This chain links TRBV30 with TRBJ1-2; D is perhaps TRBD1 (5 bases). This CDR3 region has 15 residues. The V and J ends lost 7 bases and 6 bases respectively, with 24 bases between them. Germline V CDR1 and CDR2: GTSNPN, SVGIG (reference sequence). CDR3 residues: CAFATAPKRSNGYTF. The CDR3 nucleotides read TGTGCCTTTGCGACAGCACCCAAAAGATCAAATGGCTACACCTTC.

This chain joins TRBV6-6 and TRBJ2-7, with TRBD2 matching 7 bases. CDR1 MNHNY and CDR2 SVGAGI come from the germline V gene (reference sequence). The CDR3 is 15 residues long. Trimming at V came to 4 bases and at J to 3 bases, leaving 9 bases not matched to a gene. The CDR3 sequence is CASSSLGGPYYEQYF. The CDR3, as DNA: TGTGCCAGCAGTTCCCTGGGAGGGCCTTACTACGAGCAGTACTTC.

This clone was observed a handful of times. The rearrangement joins TRBV6-1 to TRBJ1-5, with D possibly matching TRBD1 (6 bases). Trimming pared 5 bases from V and 7 bases from J, leaving 12 bases between. Germline V gene data show CDR1 as MNHNS and CDR2 as SASEGT. The CDR3 length is 13 residues. The CDR3 is CASSHRDGQPQHF. DNA of the CDR3: TGTGCCAGCAGTCACAGGGATGGCCAGCCCCAGCATTTT.

This clone has only one observation. V usage is TRBV11-3 and J usage is TRBJ2-2; no reliable D call. The CDR3 length is 13 residues. Trimming shortened V by 4 bases and J by 3 bases, and 6 bases separated the two germline ends. CDR1 and CDR2 from the germline V gene are SGHNT and YENEEA. CDR3 region: CASSSRDTGELFF. CDR3 bases: TGTGCCAGCAGCTCCCGGGACACCGGGGAGCTGTTTTTT. The full variable domain, completed using reference TRBV11-3 and TRBJ2-2, is EAGVVQSPRYKIIEKKQPVAFWCNPISGHNTLYWYLQNLGQGPELLIRYENEEAVDDSQLPKDRFSAERLKGVDSTLKIQPAELGDSAVYLCASSSRDTGELFFGEGSRLTVL.

This chain links TRBV4-2 with TRBJ2-3; TRBD1 matches at 8 bases. The germline V gene encodes CDR1 LGHNA and CDR2 YNFKEQ. J gave up 5 bases and V 1 base, and 5 bases lay outside the gene matches. The CDR3 is made up of 15 amino acids. The CDR3 is CASSQADRAKDTQYF. CDR3 sequence (DNA): TGTGCCAGCAGCCAAGCGGACAGGGCCAAAGATACGCAGTATTTT.

This chain joins TRBV6-5 and TRBJ1-6; 7 nucleotides match TRBD1. The CDR3 runs to 14 residues. The germline V gene has CDR1 MNHEY and CDR2 SVGAGI. The trim removed 6 bases at V and 7 bases at J, leaving 6 bases unmatched. Written as DNA, the CDR3 is TGTGCCAGCAGACGGGACAGCTCGAATTCACCCCTCCACTTT. Translating gives CASRRDSSNSPLHF.

The chain recombines TRBV7-8 with TRBJ2-1; no clear D. The CDR3 consists of 10 residues. Germline V gene lookup returns CDR1 SGHVS and CDR2 FQNEAQ. Deletions cut 6 bases from V and 10 bases from J, with 7 bases between. The CDR3 region is CASRKGEQFF. The DNA for the CDR3 is TGTGCCAGCAGGAAGGGAGAGCAGTTCTTC.

The genes are TRBV6-1 and TRBJ2-7; TRBD1 agrees at 10 bases. There are 16 residues in the CDR3. Per germline, CDR1 MNHNS and CDR2 SASEGT. V gave up 4 bases and J gave up 4 bases; unmatched junction bases: 10. CDR3: CASSVNRQGASYEQYF. The CDR3 DNA is TGTGCCAGCAGTGTGAACCGACAGGGGGCTTCGTACGAGCAGTACTTC.

There are a few counts of this clone. V and J are TRBV18 and TRBJ1-5; possible D gene TRBD1, 5 bases. The CDR3 is 13 residues long. Germline CDR1 and CDR2: KGHSH and LQKENI. V lost 3 bases and J lost 7, with 10 bases in between. CDR3 residues: CASSPGVGQPQHF. The CDR3 DNA sequence: TGTGCCAGCTCACCGGGGGTCGGGCAGCCCCAGCATTTT.

This chain uses TRBV27 with TRBJ1-2; 12 bases are shared with TRBD1. Germline CDR1 and CDR2: MNHEY and SMNVEV (reference sequence). This CDR3 is 17 amino acids long. The junction had 10 bases not matched to a gene; V was cut back by 0 bases and J by 8 bases. The CDR3 is CASSLSGQGASVSGYTF. CDR3 DNA sequence: TGTGCCAGCAGTTTATCGGGACAGGGGGCTTCGGTGTCGGGCTACACCTTC.

This clone showed up just a few times. The rearrangement uses TRBV19 and TRBJ2-7, with 9 nucleotides matching TRBD1. In germline, CDR1 is LNHDA, CDR2 SQIVND (reference sequence). The CDR3 extends over 16 amino acids. The junction had 13 bases not matched to a gene; V was cut back by 5 bases and J by 5 bases. CDR3 in amino acids: CASSFRLGQGSHEQYF. The CDR3 nucleotides read TGTGCCAGTAGTTTCCGGTTAGGACAGGGGTCCCACGAGCAGTACTTC. Full variable domain (remainder filled in from reference TRBV19 and TRBJ2-7): DGGITQSPKYLFRKEGQNVTLSCEQNLNHDAMYWYRQDPGQGLRLIYYSQIVNDFQKGDIAEGYSVSREKKESFPLTVTSAQKNPTAFYLCASSFRLGQGSHEQYFGPGTRLTVT.

V gene TRBV9 combines with J gene TRBJ1-1; D gene uncertain. Germline assignment: CDR1 SGDLS and CDR2 YYNGEE. CDR3 length equals 15 residues. V was pared by 1 base and J by 0 bases, with 10 bases between. This chain's CDR3 is CASSVYGSLNTEAFF. The CDR3 nucleotides are TGTGCCAGCAGCGTATATGGCAGCCTGAACACTGAAGCTTTCTTT.

This CDR3 reads CASSLGRGRRSGANVLTF. CDR3 nucleotides: TGTGCCAGCAGCTTAGGCAGGGGGAGGAGATCTGGGGCCAACGTCCTGACTTTC. This chain links TRBV7-8 with TRBJ2-6; perhaps TRBD1 as D (7 bases). This CDR3 spans 18 amino acids. Germline V CDR1 and CDR2: SGHVS, FQNEAQ. V was trimmed by 1 base and J by 1 base, leaving 14 bases between them.

This clone was observed once. The chain employs TRBV19 and TRBJ2-6; the D is unclear. This CDR3 comprises 15 residues. V lost 8 bases and J lost 0, with 11 bases in between. Per the germline V gene, CDR1 is LNHDA and CDR2 is SQIVND (reference sequence). The CDR3 loop reads CASASLGSGANVLTF. The CDR3 coding sequence is TGTGCCAGTGCCTCGCTTGGCTCTGGGGCCAACGTCCTGACTTTC.

The J gene is TRBJ1-1, the V gene TRBV29-1; 9 bases line up with TRBD1. CDR3 size: 12 residues. CDR1 is SQVTM and CDR2 is ANQGSEA in the germline V gene. The junction had 11 bases not matched to a gene; V was cut back by 7 bases and J by 11 bases. CDR3 in DNA: TGCAGCGCTGGGGGGGACAGGGATGAGGCTTTCTTT. Its translation is CSAGGDRDEAFF.

The chain carries TRBV19 and TRBJ2-7; a possible D gene is TRBD1 (6 bases). Germline V gene lookup returns CDR1 LNHDA and CDR2 SQIVND (reference sequence). There are 15 residues in the CDR3. V shed 4 bases and J shed 1 base, with 14 bases lying between them. The CDR3, as DNA: TGTGCCAGTAGTACCTACAGGGCGGGTTCCTACGAGCAGTACTTC. It translates to CASSTYRAGSYEQYF. Looking up the rest from reference TRBV19 and TRBJ2-7 gives the full variable domain: DGGITQSPKYLFRKEGQNVTLSCEQNLNHDAMYWYRQDPGQGLRLIYYSQIVNDFQKGDIAEGYSVSREKKESFPLTVTSAQKNPTAFYLCASSTYRAGSYEQYFGPGTRLTVT.